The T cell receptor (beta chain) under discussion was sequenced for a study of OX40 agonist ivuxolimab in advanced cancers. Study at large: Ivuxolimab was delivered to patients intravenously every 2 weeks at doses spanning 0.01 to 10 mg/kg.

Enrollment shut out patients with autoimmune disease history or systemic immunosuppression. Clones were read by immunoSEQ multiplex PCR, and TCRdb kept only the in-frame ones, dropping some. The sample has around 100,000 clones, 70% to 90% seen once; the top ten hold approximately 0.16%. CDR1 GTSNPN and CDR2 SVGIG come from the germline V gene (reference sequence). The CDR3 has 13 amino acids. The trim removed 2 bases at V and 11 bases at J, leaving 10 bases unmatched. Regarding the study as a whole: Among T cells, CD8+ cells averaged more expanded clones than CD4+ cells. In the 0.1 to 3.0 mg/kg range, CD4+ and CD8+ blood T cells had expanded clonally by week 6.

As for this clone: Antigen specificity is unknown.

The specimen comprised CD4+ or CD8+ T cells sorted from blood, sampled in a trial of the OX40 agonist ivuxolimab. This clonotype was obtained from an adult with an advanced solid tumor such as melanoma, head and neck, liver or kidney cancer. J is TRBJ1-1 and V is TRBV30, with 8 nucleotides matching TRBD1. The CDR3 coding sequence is TGTGCCTGGAGTTCACCAGGCCGGGACAGGGCTTTCTTT. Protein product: CAWSSPGRDRAFF.